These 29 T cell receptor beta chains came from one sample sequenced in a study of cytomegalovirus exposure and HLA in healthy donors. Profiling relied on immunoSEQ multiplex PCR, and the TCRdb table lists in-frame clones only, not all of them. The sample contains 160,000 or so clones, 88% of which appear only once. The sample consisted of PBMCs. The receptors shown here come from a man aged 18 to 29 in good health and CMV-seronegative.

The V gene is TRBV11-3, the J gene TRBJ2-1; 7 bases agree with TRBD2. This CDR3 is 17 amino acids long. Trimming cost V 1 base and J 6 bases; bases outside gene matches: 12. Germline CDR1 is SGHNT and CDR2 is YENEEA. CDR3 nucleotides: TGTGCCAGCAGCTTAGCTTCTAGCGGCATCTTCTCCAATGAGCAGTTCTTC. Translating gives CASSLASSGIFSNEQFF.

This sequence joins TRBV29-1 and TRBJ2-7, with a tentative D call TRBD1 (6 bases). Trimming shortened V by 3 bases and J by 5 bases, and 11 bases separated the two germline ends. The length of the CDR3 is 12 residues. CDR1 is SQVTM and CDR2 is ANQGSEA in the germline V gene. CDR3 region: CSVEYRDNEQYF. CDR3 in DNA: TGCAGCGTTGAGTACAGGGACAACGAGCAGTACTTC.

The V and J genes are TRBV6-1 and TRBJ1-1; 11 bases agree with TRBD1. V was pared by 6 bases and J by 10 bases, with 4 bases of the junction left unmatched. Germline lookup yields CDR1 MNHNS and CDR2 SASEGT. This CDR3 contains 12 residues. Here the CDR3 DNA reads TGTGCCAGCAGGGGGACAGGGGGTAGAGCTTTCTTT. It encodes CASRGTGGRAFF.

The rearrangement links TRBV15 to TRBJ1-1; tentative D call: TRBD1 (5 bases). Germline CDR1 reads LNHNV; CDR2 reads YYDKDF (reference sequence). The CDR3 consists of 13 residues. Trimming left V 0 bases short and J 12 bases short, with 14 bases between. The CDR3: CATSRDPGGETFF. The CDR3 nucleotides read TGTGCCACCAGCAGAGACCCGGGGGGAGAGACTTTCTTT.

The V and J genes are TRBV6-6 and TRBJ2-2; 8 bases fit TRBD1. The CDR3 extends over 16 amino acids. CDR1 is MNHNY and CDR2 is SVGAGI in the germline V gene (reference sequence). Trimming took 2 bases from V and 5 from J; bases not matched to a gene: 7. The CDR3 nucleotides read TGTGCCAGCAGTTACCGGGCAGGGGGCCGAACCGGGGAGCTGTTTTTT. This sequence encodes CASSYRAGGRTGELFF.

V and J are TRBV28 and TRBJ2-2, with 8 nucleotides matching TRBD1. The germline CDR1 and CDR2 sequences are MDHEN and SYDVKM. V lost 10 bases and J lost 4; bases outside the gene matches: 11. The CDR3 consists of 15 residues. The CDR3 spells CATRRQGAVTGELFF. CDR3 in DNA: TGTGCCACCCGGCGGCAGGGGGCCGTCACCGGGGAGCTGTTTTTT.

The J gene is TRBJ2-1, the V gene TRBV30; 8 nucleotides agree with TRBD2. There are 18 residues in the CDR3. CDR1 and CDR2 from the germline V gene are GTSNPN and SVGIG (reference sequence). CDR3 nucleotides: TGTGCTGAATGGGGCGGGGGGTTCTTTGAGAGCTCCTACAATGAGCAGTTCTTC. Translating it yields CAEWGGGFFESSYNEQFF.

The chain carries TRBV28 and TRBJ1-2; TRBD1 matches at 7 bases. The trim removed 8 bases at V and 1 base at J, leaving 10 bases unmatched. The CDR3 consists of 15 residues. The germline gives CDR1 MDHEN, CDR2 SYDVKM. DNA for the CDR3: TGTGCCAGCTCCACGCCGGGACAGCTTAACTATGGCTACACCTTC. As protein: CASSTPGQLNYGYTF.

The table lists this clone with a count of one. This CDR3 is CASSLRGRGEETQYF. CDR3 coding DNA: TGCGCCAGCAGCTTGAGGGGGAGGGGTGAAGAGACCCAGTACTTC. V and J are TRBV5-1 and TRBJ2-5, with TRBD2 as a possible D gene (7 bases). From germline, CDR1 is SGHRS and CDR2 YFSETQ. The CDR3 is 15 amino acids. Trimming pared 1 base from V and 3 bases from J, leaving 13 bases between.

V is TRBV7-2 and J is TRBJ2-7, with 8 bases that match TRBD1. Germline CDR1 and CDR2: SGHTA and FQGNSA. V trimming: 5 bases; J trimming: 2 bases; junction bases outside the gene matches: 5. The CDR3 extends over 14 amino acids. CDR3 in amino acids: CASSPDRGPYEQYV. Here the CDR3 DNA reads TGTGCCAGCAGCCCCGACAGGGGCCCCTACGAGCAGTACGTC.

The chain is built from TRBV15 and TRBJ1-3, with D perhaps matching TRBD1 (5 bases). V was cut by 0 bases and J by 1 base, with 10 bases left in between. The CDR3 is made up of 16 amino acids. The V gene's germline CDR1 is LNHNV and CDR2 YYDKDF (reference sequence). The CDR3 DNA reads TGTGCCACCAGCAGAGATTTGGGGGGGTCTGGAAACACCATATATTTT. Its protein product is CATSRDLGGSGNTIYF.

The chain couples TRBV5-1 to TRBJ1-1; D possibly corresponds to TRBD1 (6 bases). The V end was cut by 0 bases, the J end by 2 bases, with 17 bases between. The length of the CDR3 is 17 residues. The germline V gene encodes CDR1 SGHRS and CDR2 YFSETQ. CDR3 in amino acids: CASSLESGTRFNTEAFF. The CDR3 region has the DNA TGCGCCAGCAGCTTGGAGTCTGGGACACGGTTTAACACTGAAGCTTTCTTT.

The CDR3 DNA reads as TGTGCCAGCAGGTATGGACGGGGGAGAACAGATACGCAGTATTTT. Translation: CASRYGRGRTDTQYF. The chain employs TRBV11-2 and TRBJ2-3; weak D call: TRBD2 (6 bases). Trimming pared 6 bases from V and 3 bases from J, leaving 16 bases between. The CDR3 spans 15 residues. CDR1 and CDR2 (germline): SGHAT, FQNNGV.

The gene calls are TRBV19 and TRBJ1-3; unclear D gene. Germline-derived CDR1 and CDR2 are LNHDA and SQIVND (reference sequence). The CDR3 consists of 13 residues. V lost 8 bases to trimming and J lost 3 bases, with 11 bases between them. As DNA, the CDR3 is TGTGCCAGTCGTCAGGCGAATGGAAACACCATATATTTT. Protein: CASRQANGNTIYF.

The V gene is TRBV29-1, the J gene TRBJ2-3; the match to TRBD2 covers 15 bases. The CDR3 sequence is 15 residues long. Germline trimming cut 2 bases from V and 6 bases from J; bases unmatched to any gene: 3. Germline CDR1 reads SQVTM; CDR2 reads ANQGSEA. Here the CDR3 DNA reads TGCAGCGTTGAAAGAGGGACTAGCGGGAGGGATACGCAGTATTTT. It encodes CSVERGTSGRDTQYF.

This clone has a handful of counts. DNA of the CDR3: TGTGCCAGCAGCTTAGGGACAGGGGAAGGAGCTTTCTTT. Amino acids: CASSLGTGEGAFF. V is TRBV13 and J is TRBJ1-1; 8 bases match TRBD1. J lost 10 bases, V lost 0 bases, and 4 bases had no gene match. From germline, CDR1 is PRHDT and CDR2 FYEKMQ (reference sequence). This CDR3 is 13 amino acids long.

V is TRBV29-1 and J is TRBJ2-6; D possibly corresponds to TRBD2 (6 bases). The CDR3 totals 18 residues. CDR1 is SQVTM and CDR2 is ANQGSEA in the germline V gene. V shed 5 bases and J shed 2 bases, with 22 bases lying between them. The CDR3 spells CSVYPMEGRGAGANVLTF. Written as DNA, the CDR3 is TGCAGCGTTTACCCTATGGAGGGAAGAGGGGCTGGGGCCAACGTCCTGACTTTC.

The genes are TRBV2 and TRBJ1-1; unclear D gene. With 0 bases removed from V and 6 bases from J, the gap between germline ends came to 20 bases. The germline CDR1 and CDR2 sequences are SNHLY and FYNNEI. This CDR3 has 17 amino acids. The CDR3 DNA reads TGTGCCAGCAGTGAAGCCCATGGTCCTTCCCACCGCGCTGAAGCTTTCTTT. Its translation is CASSEAHGPSHRAEAFF. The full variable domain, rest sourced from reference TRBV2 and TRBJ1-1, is EPEVTQTPSHQVTQMGQEVILRCVPISNHLYFYWYRQILGQKVEFLVSFYNNEISEKSEIFDDQFSVERPDGSNFTLKIRSTKLEDSAMYFCASSEAHGPSHRAEAFFGQGTRLTVV.

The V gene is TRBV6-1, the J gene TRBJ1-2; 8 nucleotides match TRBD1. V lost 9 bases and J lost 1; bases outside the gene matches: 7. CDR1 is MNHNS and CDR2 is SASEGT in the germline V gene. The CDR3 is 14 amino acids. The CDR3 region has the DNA TGTGCCAGTGAAAAACAGGGGGTTAACTATGGCTACACCTTC. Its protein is CASEKQGVNYGYTF.

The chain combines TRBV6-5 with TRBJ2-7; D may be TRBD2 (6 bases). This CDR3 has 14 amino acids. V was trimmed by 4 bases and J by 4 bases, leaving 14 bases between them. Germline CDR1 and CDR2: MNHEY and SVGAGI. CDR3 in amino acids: CASSWGLGDYEQYF. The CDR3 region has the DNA TGTGCCAGCAGTTGGGGACTGGGAGATTACGAGCAGTACTTC.

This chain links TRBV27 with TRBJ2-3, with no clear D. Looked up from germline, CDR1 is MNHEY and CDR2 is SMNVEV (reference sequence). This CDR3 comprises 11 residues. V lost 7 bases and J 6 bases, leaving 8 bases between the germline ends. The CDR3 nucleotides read TGTGCCAGCATAATCGCGGATACGCAGTATTTT. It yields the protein CASIIADTQYF.

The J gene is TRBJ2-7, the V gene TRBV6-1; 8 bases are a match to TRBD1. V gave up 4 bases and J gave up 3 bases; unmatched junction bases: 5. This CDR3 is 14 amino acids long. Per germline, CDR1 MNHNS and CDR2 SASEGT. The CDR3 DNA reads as TGTGCCAGCAGTGTGGGACAGGTGCTCTACGAGCAGTACTTC. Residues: CASSVGQVLYEQYF.

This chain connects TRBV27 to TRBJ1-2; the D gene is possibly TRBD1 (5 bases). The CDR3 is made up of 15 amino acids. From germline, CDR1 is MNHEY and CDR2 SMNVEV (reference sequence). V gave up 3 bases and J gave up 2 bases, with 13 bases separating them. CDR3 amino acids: CASSFLGDVNYGYTF. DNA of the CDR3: TGTGCCAGCAGTTTCTTAGGGGATGTAAACTATGGCTACACCTTC.

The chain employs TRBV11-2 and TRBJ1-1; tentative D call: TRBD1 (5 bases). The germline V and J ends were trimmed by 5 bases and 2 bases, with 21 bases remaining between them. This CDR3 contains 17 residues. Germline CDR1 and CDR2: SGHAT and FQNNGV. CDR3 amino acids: CASSHAFSGLRNTEAFF. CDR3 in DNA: TGTGCCAGCAGCCATGCCTTTTCGGGACTCCGAAACACTGAAGCTTTCTTT.

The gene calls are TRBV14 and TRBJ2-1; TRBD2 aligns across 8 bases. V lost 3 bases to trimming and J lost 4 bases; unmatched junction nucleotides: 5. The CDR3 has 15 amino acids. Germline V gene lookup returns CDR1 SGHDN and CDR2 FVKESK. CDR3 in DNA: TGTGCCAGCAGCCACGGACTAGCCGTGTACAATGAGCAGTTCTTC. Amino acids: CASSHGLAVYNEQFF.

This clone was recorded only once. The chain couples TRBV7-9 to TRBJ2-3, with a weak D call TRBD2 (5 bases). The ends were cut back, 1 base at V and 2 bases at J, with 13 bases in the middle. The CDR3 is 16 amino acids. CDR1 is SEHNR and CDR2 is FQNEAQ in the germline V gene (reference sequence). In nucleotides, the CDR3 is TGTGCCAGCAGCTTAGGAATCGGACTCACCACAGATACGCAGTATTTT. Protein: CASSLGIGLTTDTQYF.

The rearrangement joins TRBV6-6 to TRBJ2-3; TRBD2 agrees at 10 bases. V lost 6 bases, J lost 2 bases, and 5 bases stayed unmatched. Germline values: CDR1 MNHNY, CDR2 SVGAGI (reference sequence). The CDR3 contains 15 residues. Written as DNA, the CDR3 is TGTGCCAGCAGCCACCTAGCGGGGGACACAGATACGCAGTATTTT. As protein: CASSHLAGDTDTQYF.

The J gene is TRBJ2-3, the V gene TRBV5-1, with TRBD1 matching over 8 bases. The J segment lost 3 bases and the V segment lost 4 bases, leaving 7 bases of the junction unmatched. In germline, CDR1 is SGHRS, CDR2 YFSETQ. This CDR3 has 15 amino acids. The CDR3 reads CASSTRTGTTDTQYF. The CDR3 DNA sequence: TGCGCCAGCAGCACCCGGACAGGGACGACAGATACGCAGTATTTT.

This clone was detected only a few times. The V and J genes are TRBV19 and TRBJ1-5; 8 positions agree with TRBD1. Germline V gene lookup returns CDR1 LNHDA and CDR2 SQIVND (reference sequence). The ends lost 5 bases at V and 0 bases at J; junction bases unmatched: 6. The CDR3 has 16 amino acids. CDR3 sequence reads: CASSQATGVSNQPQHF. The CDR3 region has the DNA TGTGCCAGTAGTCAGGCGACAGGGGTTAGCAATCAGCCCCAGCATTTT.